These 15 T cell receptor beta chains were sequenced from one sample in a study of T cell responses to AZD1222 COVID-19 vaccine. The data were produced by immunoSEQ multiplex PCR, yet TCRdb's version contains in-frame clones alone and is incomplete. Of approximately 140,000 clones listed, around 90% are singletons. The specimen comprised peripheral blood, sampled 28 days after the second AZD1222 dose. The receptors shown here come from an adult who received the AZD1222 COVID-19 vaccine.

This clone has only one observation. The gene calls are TRBV10-3 and TRBJ1-2; D may be TRBD1 (6 bases). The V end lost 6 bases, the J end lost 7 bases, and 9 bases lay between the germline ends. The CDR3 runs to 11 residues. Germline CDR1 reads ENHRY; CDR2 reads SYGVKD. CDR3 loop: CAIRGGGGYTF. CDR3 in DNA: TGTGCCATCAGAGGGGGTGGTGGCTACACCTTC.

The V and J genes are TRBV27 and TRBJ1-6, with 9 bases that match TRBD1. CDR1 and CDR2 from the germline V gene are MNHEY and SMNVEV (reference sequence). V lost 2 bases and J lost 6; bases outside the gene matches: 8. CDR3 length: 17 amino acids. The DNA of the CDR3 is TGTGCCAGCAGTTTAGATATCCGGACAGGGGTTAATTCACCCCTCCACTTT. Translated, it gives CASSLDIRTGVNSPLHF.

The chain joins TRBV28 to TRBJ1-2; D unclear. Germline V gene lookup returns CDR1 MDHEN and CDR2 SYDVKM. The CDR3 totals 16 residues. The V and J ends lost 2 bases and 0 bases respectively, with 13 bases between them. The CDR3 DNA reads as TGTGCCAGCAGTTTACCTATTCTAACAGCTAACTATGGCTACACCTTC. Residues: CASSLPILTANYGYTF.

J is TRBJ2-7 and V is TRBV7-3; D is unclear. Germline loops: CDR1 SGHTA, CDR2 FQGTGA. Trimming shortened V by 4 bases and J by 7 bases, and 14 bases separated the two germline ends. There are 13 residues in the CDR3. CDR3 amino acids: CASSSGPGREQYF. CDR3 DNA sequence: TGTGCCAGCAGCTCCGGACCAGGTCGGGAGCAGTACTTC.

The J gene is TRBJ2-6, the V gene TRBV10-3; 9 nucleotides agree with TRBD1. The CDR3 consists of 18 residues. In germline, CDR1 is ENHRY, CDR2 SYGVKD. V lost 8 bases, J lost 0 bases, and 11 bases stayed unmatched. In nucleotides, the CDR3 is TGTGCCATCTCAAGAGGTGAGACAGGGGGCTCTGGGGCCAACGTCCTGACTTTC. Its protein is CAISRGETGGSGANVLTF.

The chain has TRBV5-1 and TRBJ2-1, with 7 bases matching TRBD1. This CDR3 comprises 14 residues. Germline CDR1 SGHRS, CDR2 YFSETQ. J gave up 6 bases and V 7 bases, and 10 bases lay outside the gene matches. DNA for the CDR3: TGCGCCAGCGGAGCCGGGACAGAATTCAATGAGCAGTTCTTC. This encodes CASGAGTEFNEQFF.

The chain joins TRBV28 to TRBJ1-1; D is uncertain. CDR3 length: 10 amino acids. V was shortened by 7 bases and J by 10 bases, with 10 bases between the two germline ends. Germline CDR1 is MDHEN and CDR2 is SYDVKM. DNA of the CDR3: TGTGCCAGCATCGATCTAGTAGCTTTCTTT. Protein product: CASIDLVAFF.

The V call is TRBV11-3, the J call TRBJ1-6; D is undetermined. CDR3 length equals 13 residues. Germline values: CDR1 SGHNT, CDR2 YENEEA. V was trimmed by 5 bases and J by 9 bases, leaving 11 bases between them. The CDR3 is CASSHSPGSPLHF. CDR3 nucleotide sequence: TGTGCCAGCAGCCACAGCCCGGGTTCACCCCTCCACTTT.

This sequence joins TRBV18 and TRBJ1-3, with D perhaps matching TRBD1 (5 bases). Germline CDR1 KGHSH, CDR2 LQKENI. CDR3 size: 18 residues. The V and J ends lost 0 bases and 0 bases respectively, with 15 bases between them. This CDR3 is CASSPPVAGTTSGNTIYF. Here the CDR3 DNA reads TGTGCCAGCTCACCACCGGTAGCGGGGACCACCTCTGGAAACACCATATATTTT. The variable domain in full, with the rest retrieved from reference TRBV18 and TRBJ1-3, is NAGVMQNPRHLVRRRGQEARLRCSPMKGHSHVYWYRQLPEEGLKFMVYLQKENIIDESGMPKERFSAEFPKEGPSILRIQQVVRGDSAAYFCASSPPVAGTTSGNTIYFGEGSWLTVV.

CDR3 sequence: CASSLSGNQPQHF. CDR3 in DNA: TGTGCCAGCAGTTTATCGGGTAATCAGCCCCAGCATTTT. The chain has TRBV27 and TRBJ1-5; no clear D gene. V was clipped by 0 bases and J by 4 bases, with 4 bases between them. This CDR3 is built from 13 residues. CDR1 and CDR2 from the germline V gene are MNHEY and SMNVEV (reference sequence).

V and J are TRBV7-2 and TRBJ1-1, with 8 bases aligning to TRBD1. This CDR3 has 15 amino acids. J gave up 1 base and V 4 bases, and 5 bases lay outside the gene matches. Germline CDR1 is SGHTA and CDR2 is FQGNSA. For the CDR3, the DNA is TGTGCCAGCAGCTCCTACAGGGGGGGGAACACTGAAGCTTTCTTT. Translating gives CASSSYRGGNTEAFF.

This sequence joins TRBV7-3 and TRBJ2-6; TRBD1 aligns across 7 bases. This CDR3 is built from 18 residues. J gave up 0 bases and V 2 bases, and 7 bases lay outside the gene matches. Germline values: CDR1 SGHTA, CDR2 FQGTGA. The CDR3 sequence: CASSLRPGQYSGANVLTF. CDR3 nucleotides: TGTGCCAGCAGCTTACGACCGGGACAGTACTCTGGGGCCAACGTCCTGACTTTC.

The chain couples TRBV5-1 to TRBJ1-3; D unresolved. This CDR3 is built from 15 residues. The germline CDR1 and CDR2 sequences are SGHRS and YFSETQ. V dropped 4 bases and J dropped 3 bases, with 14 bases sitting between them. Here the CDR3 DNA reads TGCGCCAGCAGCCCTCGAACCGACATTGGAAACACCATATATTTT. Translation: CASSPRTDIGNTIYF.

The J gene is TRBJ2-3, the V gene TRBV5-1; no clear D gene. The V and J ends lost 4 bases and 2 bases respectively, with 5 bases between them. CDR1 SGHRS and CDR2 YFSETQ come from the germline V gene. This CDR3 contains 12 residues. CDR3 sequence reads: CASSQNTDTQYF. In DNA form, the CDR3 reads TGCGCCAGCAGCCAGAACACAGATACGCAGTATTTT.

This clone was recorded only once. Other DNA sequences in this sample translate to the same CDR3. The chain couples TRBV9 to TRBJ1-2, with 8 nucleotides matching TRBD1. The CDR3 totals 14 residues. After removal of 4 bases from V and 0 bases from J, the junction contained 2 bases not matched to a gene. The germline gives CDR1 SGDLS, CDR2 YYNGEE. The CDR3: CASSPDRANYGYTF. The CDR3 region has the DNA TGTGCCAGCAGCCCGGACAGGGCTAACTATGGCTACACCTTC.